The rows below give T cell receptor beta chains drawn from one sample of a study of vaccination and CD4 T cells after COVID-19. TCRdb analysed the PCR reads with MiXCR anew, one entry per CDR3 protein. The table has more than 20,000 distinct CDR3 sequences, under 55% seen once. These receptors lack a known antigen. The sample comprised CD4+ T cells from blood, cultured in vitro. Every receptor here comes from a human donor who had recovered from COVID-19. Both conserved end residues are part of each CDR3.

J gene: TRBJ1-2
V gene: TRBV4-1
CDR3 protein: CASSQFYQRQARYGYTF

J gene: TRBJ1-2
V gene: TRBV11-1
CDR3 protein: CASSSTGLQGYGYTF

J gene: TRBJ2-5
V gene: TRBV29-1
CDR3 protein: CSVIWGVMETQYF

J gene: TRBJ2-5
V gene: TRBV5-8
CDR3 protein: CASSPQVGETQYF

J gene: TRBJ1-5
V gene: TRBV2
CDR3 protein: CASTRGRENQPQHF

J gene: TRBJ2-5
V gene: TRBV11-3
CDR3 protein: CASRLSGGNQETQYF

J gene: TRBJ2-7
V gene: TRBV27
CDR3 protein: CASSRVAGGHEQYF

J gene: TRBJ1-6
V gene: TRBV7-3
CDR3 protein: CASSHRGPSSYNSPLHF

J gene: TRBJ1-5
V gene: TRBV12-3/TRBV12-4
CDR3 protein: CASSFPPRGQPQHF

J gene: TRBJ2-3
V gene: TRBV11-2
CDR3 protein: CASSFDLLTDTQYF

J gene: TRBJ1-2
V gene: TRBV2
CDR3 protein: CASRDDHYGYTF

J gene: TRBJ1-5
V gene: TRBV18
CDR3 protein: CASSDRTGSNQPQHF

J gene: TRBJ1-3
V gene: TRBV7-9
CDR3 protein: CASSLARAGSGNTIYF

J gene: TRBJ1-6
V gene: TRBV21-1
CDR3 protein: CASSKNPGQDSPLHF

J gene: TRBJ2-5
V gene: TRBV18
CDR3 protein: CASSQTQLTGGKETQYF

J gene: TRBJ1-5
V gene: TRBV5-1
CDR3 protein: CASSPLGGTGNNQPQHF

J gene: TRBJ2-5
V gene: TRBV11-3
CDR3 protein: CASSRGFQETQYF

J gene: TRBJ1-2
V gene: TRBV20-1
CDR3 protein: CSARRGSNYGHTF

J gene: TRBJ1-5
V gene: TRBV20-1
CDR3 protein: CSARVSRSGGNQPQHF

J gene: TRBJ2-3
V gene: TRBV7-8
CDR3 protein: CATVGGTSTDTQYF

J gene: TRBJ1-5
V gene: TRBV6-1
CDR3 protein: CASSDRVQGANNQPQHF

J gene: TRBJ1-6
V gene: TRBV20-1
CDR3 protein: CSARVPGDNSPLHF

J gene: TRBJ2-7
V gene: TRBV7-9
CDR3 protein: CASSLDTGNYEQYF

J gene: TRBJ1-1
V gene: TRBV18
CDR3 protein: CASSPADAVWGAFF

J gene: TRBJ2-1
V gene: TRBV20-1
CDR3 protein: CSVPGTSGGTYNEQFF

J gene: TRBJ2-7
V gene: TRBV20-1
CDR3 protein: CSARVEGVMGEQYF

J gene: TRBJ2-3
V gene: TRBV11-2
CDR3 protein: CASSLDRQVGTQYF

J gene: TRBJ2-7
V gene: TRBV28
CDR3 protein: CATRNRLSYEQYF

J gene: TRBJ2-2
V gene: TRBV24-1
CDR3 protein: CATSDSTGSGELFF

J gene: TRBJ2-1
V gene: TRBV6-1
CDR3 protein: CASSTGTAGLRQFF

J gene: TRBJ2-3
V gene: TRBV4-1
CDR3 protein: CASSQDPTSGGAMQYF

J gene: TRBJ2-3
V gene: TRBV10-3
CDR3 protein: CAIRDRGQPKSDTQYF

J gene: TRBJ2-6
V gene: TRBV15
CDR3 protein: CATSRIGGSSGANVLTF

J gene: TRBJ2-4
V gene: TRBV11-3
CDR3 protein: CASSLSGAKNIQYF

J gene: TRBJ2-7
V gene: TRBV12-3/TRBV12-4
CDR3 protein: CASSPSGREQYF

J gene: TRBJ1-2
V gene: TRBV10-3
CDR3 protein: CAISGVARGNYGYTF

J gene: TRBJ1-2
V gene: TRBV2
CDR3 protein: CASSPPPGGGYTF

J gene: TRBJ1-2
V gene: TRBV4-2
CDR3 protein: CASSQPQGEGYGYTF

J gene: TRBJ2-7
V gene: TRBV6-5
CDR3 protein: CASSYGGQGGSYEQYF

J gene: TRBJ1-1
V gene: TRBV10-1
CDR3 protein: CASSESFSTEAFF

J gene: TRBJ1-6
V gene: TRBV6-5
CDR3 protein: CASSYLLSGRNSPLHF

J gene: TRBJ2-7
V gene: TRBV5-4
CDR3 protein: CASSLAEKTYEQYF

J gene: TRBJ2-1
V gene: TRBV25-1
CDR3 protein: CASSGRNNNEQFF

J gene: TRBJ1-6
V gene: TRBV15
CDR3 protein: CATGQGDNSPLHF

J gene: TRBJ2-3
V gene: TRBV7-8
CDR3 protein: CASSLRQGPQYF

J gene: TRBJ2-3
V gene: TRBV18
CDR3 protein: CASSPYSSGQIDTQYF

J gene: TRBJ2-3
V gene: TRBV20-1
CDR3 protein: CSAIRQNTDTQYF

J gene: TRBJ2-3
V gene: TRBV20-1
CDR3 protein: CSARTGRYTDTQYF

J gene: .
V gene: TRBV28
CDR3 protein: CASSPPDRVFHEQYF

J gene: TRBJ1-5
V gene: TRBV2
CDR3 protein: CASREDSNQPQHF

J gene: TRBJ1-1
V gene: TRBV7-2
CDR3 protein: CASSRNTEAFF

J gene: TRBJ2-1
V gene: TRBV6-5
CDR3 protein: CASSYDTRSYNEQFF

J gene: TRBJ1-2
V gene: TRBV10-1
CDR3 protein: CASSESKRYGYTF

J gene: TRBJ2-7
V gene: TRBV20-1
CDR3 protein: CSASGSGYEQYF